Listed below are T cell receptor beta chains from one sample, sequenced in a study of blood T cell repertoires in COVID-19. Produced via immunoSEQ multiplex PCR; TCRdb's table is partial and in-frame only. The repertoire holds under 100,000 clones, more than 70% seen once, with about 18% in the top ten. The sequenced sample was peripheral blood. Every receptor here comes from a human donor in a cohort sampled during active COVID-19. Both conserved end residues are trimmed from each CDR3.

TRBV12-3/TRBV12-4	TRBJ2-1	ASSPGTTSEQF
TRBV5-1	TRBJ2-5	ASSPTNLDRLVQETQY
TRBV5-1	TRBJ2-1	ASRRTSGGGNEQF
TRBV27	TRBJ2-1	ASSINQGRSYNEQF
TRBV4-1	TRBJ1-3	ASSQDLSRGAGGGNTIY
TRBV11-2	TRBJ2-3	ASSSTRSGGTDTQY
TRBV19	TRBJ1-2	ASSIWSGGGYT
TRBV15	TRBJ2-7	ATSREDSSYEQY
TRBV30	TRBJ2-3	ACQSADLRTDTQY
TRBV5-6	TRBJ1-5	ASSLGQGGKPQH
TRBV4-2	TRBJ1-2	ASSQDRGGDYGYT
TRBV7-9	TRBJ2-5	ASSLDNQETQY
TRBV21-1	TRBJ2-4	ASSTSHGDRGLNIQY
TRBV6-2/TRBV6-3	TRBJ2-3	ASSYSPSGGTDTQY
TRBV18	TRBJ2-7	ASSPIAGSNYEQY
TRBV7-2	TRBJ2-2	APSGTANTGELF
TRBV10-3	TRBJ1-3	AISENSRNTIY
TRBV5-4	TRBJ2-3	ASSVNFGGGAGDTQY
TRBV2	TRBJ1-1	ASRGTGNTEAF
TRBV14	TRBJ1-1	ASSGRGTEAF
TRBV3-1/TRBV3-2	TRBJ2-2	ASSYRDRGTGELF
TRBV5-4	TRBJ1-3	ASSLGPGGYTIY
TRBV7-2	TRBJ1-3	ASSLLSPRNTIY
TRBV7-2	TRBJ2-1	ASSVGATSQDEQF
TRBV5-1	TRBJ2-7	ASSRQGAGNYEQY
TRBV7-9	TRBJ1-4	ASSDPETGTGWANEKLF